These T cell receptor beta chains were read from a single sample in a study of T-cell reconstitution after alpha-beta-depleted transplantation in children. TCRdb analysed the PCR reads with MiXCR anew, one entry per CDR3 protein. The sample has fewer than 250,000 distinct CDR3 sequences, about a sixth seen once. The starting material was PBMCs, mostly from graft donor cells, obtained 360 days after TCRalphabeta/CD19-depleted stem cell transplant. The receptors were sampled from a male patient between 2 and 10 years old who had a stem cell transplant for acute lymphoblastic leukemia, so the T cells may come from the graft donor. The CDR3 runs from the conserved cysteine through the conserved F or W. D genes are given only for firm matches. Expanded clones get a size class; other rows say once, few or many, or leave the size out.

>TRBV10-2|TRBJ1-6|few|.
CASSESGYPSSYNSPLHF
TGCGCCAGCAGTGAGTCCGGATACCCGAGCTCCTATAATTCACCCCTCCACTTT
>TRBV20-1|TRBJ2-7|many|.
CSASPSGRPYEQYF
TGCAGTGCTAGCCCCAGCGGACGTCCCTACGAGCAGTACTTC
>TRBV28|TRBJ2-1|.|.
CASSPDPSYNEQFF
TGTGCCAGCAGCCCAGACCCCTCCTACAATGAGCAGTTCTTC
>TRBV5-1|TRBJ2-2|.|.
CASSLRGAGTGELFF
TGCGCCAGCAGCTTAAGAGGGGCCGGGACCGGGGAGCTGTTTTTT
>TRBV4-3|TRBJ2-2|.|TRBD1
CASSQDRGPGELFF
TGCGCCAGCAGCCAAGACAGGGGGCCCGGGGAGCTGTTTTTT
>TRBV10-1|TRBJ2-5|.|.
CASSEFGGVRETQYF
TGCGCCAGCAGTGAGTTCGGTGGGGTCCGAGAGACCCAGTACTTC
>TRBV2|TRBJ2-1|.|TRBD2
CASSSSGGAASEQFF
TGTGCCAGCAGCTCGAGCGGGGGGGCCGCCAGTGAGCAGTTCTTC
>TRBV20-1|TRBJ1-1|.|.
CSATMASPNTEAFF
TGCAGTGCTACAATGGCCTCCCCGAACACTGAAGCTTTCTTT
>TRBV7-9|TRBJ2-5|.|.
CASSALEGQETQYF
TGTGCCAGCAGCGCCCTTGAGGGCCAAGAGACCCAGTACTTC
>TRBV11-2|TRBJ2-2|.|.
CASSCRLSGVPNTGELFF
TGTGCCAGCAGCTGTAGACTAAGCGGAGTTCCGAACACCGGGGAGCTGTTTTTT
>TRBV5-1|TRBJ1-3|many|.
CASSSGSGNTIYF
TGCGCCAGCAGCTCGGGATCAGGAAACACCATATATTTT
>TRBV7-2|TRBJ2-5|.|.
CASSLTLVETQYF
TGTGCCAGCAGCTTAACCCTGGTGGAGACCCAGTACTTC
>TRBV12-3/TRBV12-4|TRBJ2-5|.|.
CASSQGQKETQYF
TGTGCCAGCAGCCAAGGACAGAAAGAGACCCAGTACTTC
>TRBV5-5|TRBJ2-2|few|.
CASSGGGQMNTGELFF
TGTGCCAGCAGCGGGGGGGGACAGATGAACACCGGGGAGCTGTTTTTT
>TRBV2|TRBJ2-7|.|TRBD2
CAKRLAVVSYEQYF
TGTGCCAAACGACTAGCAGTCGTCTCCTACGAGCAGTACTTC
>TRBV6-1|TRBJ2-5|.|.
CASSGPGYQETQYF
TGTGCCAGCAGTGGTCCAGGGTACCAAGAGACCCAGTACTTC
>TRBV7-2|TRBJ1-2|few|.
CASSPRTDRPDYGYTF
TGTGCCAGCAGCCCCCGGACAGACCGACCGGACTATGGCTACACCTTC
>TRBV27|TRBJ2-1|.|.
CASNRALSYNEQFF
TGTGCCAGCAACCGGGCTCTCTCCTACAATGAGCAGTTCTTC
>TRBV20-1|TRBJ2-3|few|TRBD2
CSARSMKREGTDTQYF
TGCAGTGCTAGATCCATGAAGCGGGAGGGCACAGATACGCAGTATTTT
>TRBV7-9|TRBJ2-3|.|.
CASSLVAAEDTQYF
TGTGCCAGCAGCTTAGTAGCGGCTGAAGATACGCAGTATTTT
>TRBV12-3/TRBV12-4|TRBJ1-6|few|.
CASSLKGAGPYNSPLHF
TGTGCCAGCAGTTTGAAAGGGGCGGGCCCCTATAATTCACCCCTCCACTTT
>TRBV5-1|TRBJ2-3|few|.
CASSLVGLSTDTQYF
TGCGCCAGCAGTCTCGTAGGGCTTAGCACAGATACGCAGTATTTT
>TRBV5-1|TRBJ2-2|few|TRBD1
CASSAPGQGFHGELFF
TGCGCCAGCAGCGCCCCCGGACAGGGGTTTCACGGGGAGCTGTTTTTT
>TRBV6-1|TRBJ2-3|few|.
CASSSYRDYSTDTQYF
TGTGCCAGCTCAAGCTACAGGGACTACAGCACAGATACGCAGTATTTT
>TRBV5-5|TRBJ1-2|.|.
CASSLAGAGGYTF
TGTGCCAGCAGCTTGGCTGGCGCTGGTGGCTACACCTTC
>TRBV7-9|TRBJ2-7|.|TRBD2
CASSTPGLADTYEQYF
TGTGCCAGCAGCACCCCGGGGCTAGCGGATACCTACGAGCAGTACTTC
>TRBV20-1|TRBJ1-2|few|.
CSARPPGSNSYTF
TGCAGTGCTAGACCCCCGGGGTCGAATAGCTACACCTTC
>TRBV3-1|TRBJ2-7|.|.
CASSQDGGGRGEQYF
TGTGCCAGCAGCCAAGATGGCGGGGGCCGCGGCGAGCAGTACTTC
>TRBV30|TRBJ1-6|.|.
CAWAGKGPLQTHGSPLHF
TGTGCCTGGGCCGGCAAAGGTCCGCTGCAAACACACGGTTCACCCCTCCACTTT
>TRBV6-1|TRBJ2-3|.|.
CASSTKIPGSDTQYF
TGTGCCAGCAGCACGAAAATTCCAGGTTCAGATACGCAGTATTTT
>TRBV5-5|TRBJ1-2|few|.
CASSLGPDSNYGYTF
TGTGCCAGCAGCTTGGGGCCGGACAGTAACTATGGCTACACCTTC
>TRBV5-1|TRBJ1-6|.|TRBD1
CASSLVPGGGFSSPLHF
TGCGCCAGCAGCTTGGTTCCAGGGGGTGGCTTTAGTTCACCCCTCCACTTT
>TRBV12-3/TRBV12-4|TRBJ2-7|.|.
CASSEGGPSYEQYF
TGTGCCAGCTCTGAGGGGGGGCCCTCCTACGAGCAGTACTTC
>TRBV29-1|TRBJ2-3|.|TRBD2
CSVGLAGGGTDTQYF
TGCAGCGTTGGTCTAGCGGGGGGCGGAACAGATACGCAGTATTTT
>TRBV6-2/TRBV6-3|TRBJ2-1|.|TRBD2
CASSQLAGGPPDEQFF
TGTGCCAGCAGTCAGCTAGCGGGGGGGCCTCCGGATGAGCAGTTCTTC
>TRBV6-2/TRBV6-3|TRBJ2-5|.|TRBD1
CASSYAQGGKETQYF
TGTGCCAGCAGTTACGCTCAAGGGGGCAAGGAGACCCAGTACTTC
>TRBV6-2/TRBV6-3|TRBJ1-1|.|.
CASSQRALYGAEAFF
TGTGCCAGCAGTCAACGTGCCCTATATGGGGCTGAAGCTTTCTTT
>TRBV12-3/TRBV12-4|TRBJ1-2|few|TRBD1
CASSGQGFGGYTF
TGTGCCAGCAGCGGACAGGGATTCGGTGGCTACACCTTC
>TRBV11-1|TRBJ2-6|many|.
CASSLRLSTGANVLTF
TGTGCCAGCAGCTTACGACTTTCCACTGGGGCCAACGTCCTGACTTTC
>TRBV6-2/TRBV6-3|TRBJ2-1|few|.
CASSTGFGEQFF
TGTGCCAGCTCGACAGGTTTTGGGGAGCAGTTCTTC
>TRBV27|TRBJ2-1|few|TRBD2
CASSLTSDNEQFF
TGTGCCAGCAGTTTGACTAGCGACAATGAGCAGTTCTTC
>TRBV4-3|TRBJ2-4|.|TRBD2
CASSQEARGGTDIQYF
TGCGCCAGCAGCCAAGAGGCGCGGGGGGGCACGGACATTCAGTACTTC
>TRBV7-9|TRBJ1-5|.|.
CASSTAHDQPQHF
TGTGCCAGCAGCACCGCCCACGATCAGCCCCAGCATTTT
>TRBV10-3|TRBJ2-5|many|TRBD2
CAISEAGLAASETQYF
TGTGCCATCAGTGAGGCCGGACTAGCGGCCAGTGAGACCCAGTACTTC
>TRBV4-3|TRBJ2-5|.|TRBD1
CASSPRTGGGETQYF
TGCGCCAGCAGCCCTCGGACAGGGGGGGGAGAGACCCAGTACTTC
>TRBV29-1|TRBJ2-1|.|TRBD2
CSVEVLAGGPGEQFF
TGCAGCGTTGAGGTACTAGCGGGAGGGCCGGGTGAGCAGTTCTTC
>TRBV5-1|TRBJ2-2|.|.
CASSLIMPGELFF
TGCGCCAGCAGCCTAATAATGCCCGGGGAGCTGTTTTTT
>TRBV7-6|TRBJ2-3|.|TRBD1
CASKPEGADTQCF
TGTGCCAGCAAACCTGAGGGGGCAGATACGCAGTGTTTT
>TRBV15|TRBJ2-2|few|.
CATSSRTGAGGELFF
TGTGCCACCAGCAGTAGAACGGGGGCGGGCGGGGAGCTGTTTTTT